This entry is about one T cell receptor (beta chain). No antigen is known for it. The sample comes from a study of cytomegalovirus exposure and HLA in healthy donors. Regarding the study as a whole: A later analysis found most CMV-associated TCR beta chains apparently HLA-restricted.

It was with 60 Vbeta and 13 Jbeta primers that the PCR ran. Under the authors' procedure: An analysis performed later counted 72 million or so unique TCR beta chains (roughly 10 million of them shared). Libraries were prepared by immunoSEQ multiplex PCR; TCRdb keeps only in-frame clonotypes and omits some of them. From that table come the V and J calls and clone size; the DNA was used to work out D and trimming. The table records more than 200,000 clones, 65% to 90% of them present only once. The sequence derives from a girl aged 10 to 17 in good health and CMV-seronegative. Sequenced: PBMCs.

In DNA, the CDR3 is TGTGCCAGTAGCCCTCCATTTAAACTCTACAATGAGCAGTTCTTC. This encodes CASSPPFKLYNEQFF. The chain uses TRBV19 and TRBJ2-1; no clear D gene. Germline values: CDR1 LNHDA, CDR2 SQIVND (reference sequence). This CDR3 region has 15 residues. Trimming cost V 6 bases and J 3 bases, with 15 bases left between them.